This T cell receptor (beta chain) was captured in a study of regulatory T cells in long-lasting Graves disease. The CDR3 extends over 14 amino acids. V gave up 5 bases and J gave up 1 base, with 8 bases separating them. The V gene's germline CDR1 is KGHDR and CDR2 SFDVKD. The time point: newly diagnosed GD, antithyroid drugs for less than 3 months. With RNA extracted from PBMCs as input, the TCR library was made. In its sample, this clonotype was seen many times. Combining iRepertoire HTBI primers with Arm-PCR of CDR3 regions, the authors built TCR beta libraries. TCRdb re-called the multiplex PCR reads through MiXCR, storing one row per CDR3 protein. This sample has approximately 540,000 distinct CDR3 sequences; around 11% occur once, and the top ten carry 8% to 10%. The same data also contributed to another study, on T cells in Graves' hyperthyroidism and ophthalmopathy. From that paper: Diagnoses were made from clinical symptoms, serum measures (thyroxine and TRAb), thyroid ultrasound and orbital computed tomography.

Sequencing was performed on peripheral blood mononuclear cells (PBMCs), taken at new diagnosis, from a patient treated with antithyroid drugs. This chain links TRBV24-1 with TRBJ1-5; unclear D gene. The receptor was derived from a woman younger than 45 with Graves disease. Here the CDR3 reads CATSVGGSNQPQHF. The CDR3 DNA reads TGTGCCACCAGTGTGGGAGGGAGCAATCAGCCCCAGCATTTT.